These T cell receptor beta chains were read from a single sample in a study of cytomegalovirus exposure and HLA in healthy donors. Clones were read by immunoSEQ multiplex PCR, and TCRdb kept only the in-frame ones, dropping some. The sample carries about 120,000 clones, 80% recorded once. The sequenced sample consisted of PBMCs. These receptors were obtained from a female donor in good health and CMV-seropositive. Each CDR3 is given with its conserved first and last residue. D genes are given only for firm matches. A clone size is listed for some rows: how often the clone was seen (once, few, many), or a class if it is expanded.

-,TRBJ1-1,-,TRBV18,CASFTGGTEAFF,TGTGCCAGCTTTACGGGGGGCACTGAAGCTTTCTTT
TRBD1,TRBJ1-1,-,TRBV29-1,CSVEAGDRATEAFF,TGCAGCGTTGAAGCAGGGGACAGAGCCACTGAAGCTTTCTTT
-,TRBJ1-5,once,TRBV30,CAWSVSGDLPQHF,TGTGCCTGGAGTGTATCAGGGGACCTTCCCCAGCATTTT
-,TRBJ2-6,-,TRBV9,CASSVGLSGANVLTF,TGTGCCAGCAGCGTAGGACTCTCTGGGGCCAACGTCCTGACTTTC
-,TRBJ2-7,-,TRBV6-6,CASSYSRGYEQYF,TGTGCCAGCAGTTACTCAAGAGGTTACGAGCAGTACTTC
TRBD2,TRBJ2-3,-,TRBV6-4,CASSLSGGADTQYF,TGTGCCAGCAGCCTCTCTGGGGGGGCAGATACGCAGTATTTT
TRBD2,TRBJ2-3,-,TRBV5-1,CASSSSGPGTDTQYF,TGCGCCAGCAGCTCTAGCGGCCCTGGCACAGATACGCAGTATTTT
TRBD1,TRBJ2-5,few,TRBV5-1,CASSFQFVYSGQPQETQYF,TGCGCCAGCAGCTTTCAATTTGTTTATTCGGGACAGCCCCAAGAGACCCAGTACTTC
TRBD2,TRBJ2-7,few,TRBV18,CASSPNAASGGEQYF,TGTGCCAGCTCACCAAATGCGGCTAGCGGGGGGGAGCAGTACTTC
-,TRBJ1-1,-,TRBV6-1,CASSEVFAGNTEAFF,TGTGCCAGCAGTGAAGTTTTTGCGGGTAACACTGAAGCTTTCTTT
-,TRBJ2-7,-,TRBV6-6,CASRFSSDEQYF,TGTGCCAGCAGATTCTCTAGTGACGAGCAGTACTTC
TRBD1,TRBJ1-1,-,TRBV27,CASTPGAGGTEAFF,TGTGCCAGCACCCCAGGGGCAGGGGGCACTGAAGCTTTCTTT
-,TRBJ1-1,few,TRBV9,CASSVMFGTEAFF,TGTGCCAGCAGCGTCATGTTCGGCACTGAAGCTTTCTTT
-,TRBJ1-1,few,TRBV6-5,CASGVLGAITEAFF,TGTGCCAGCGGAGTATTGGGGGCCATTACTGAAGCTTTCTTT
-,TRBJ1-4,few,TRBV7-9,CASSLMANEKLFF,TGTGCCAGCAGCTTAATGGCAAATGAAAAACTGTTTTTT
-,TRBJ1-4,-,TRBV5-6,CASSRKAGEKLFF,TGTGCCAGCAGCCGTAAGGCAGGGGAAAAACTGTTTTTT
-,TRBJ2-1,-,TRBV19,CASSPPPGGQGQEFF,TGTGCCAGTAGTCCCCCACCGGGGGGCCAGGGACAGGAGTTCTTC
-,TRBJ2-1,-,TRBV13,CASSSRTDNEQFF,TGTGCCAGCAGCTCCCGGACAGACAATGAGCAGTTCTTC
-,TRBJ1-1,-,TRBV7-9,CASSLKIEAFF,TGTGCCAGCAGCCTAAAGATTGAAGCTTTCTTT
-,TRBJ2-7,once,TRBV5-1,CASSFSGYEQYF,TGCGCCAGCAGCTTCAGCGGCTACGAGCAGTACTTC
-,TRBJ2-5,-,TRBV5-1,CASSPLQETQYF,TGCGCCAGCAGCCCCCTGCAAGAGACCCAGTACTTC
-,TRBJ2-5,few,TRBV6-1,CASSGPPTNRVKETQYF,TGTGCCAGCAGTGGGCCGCCCACGAACAGGGTTAAAGAGACCCAGTACTTC
TRBD1,TRBJ2-7,-,TRBV14,CASSPGTGNTYEQYF,TGTGCCAGCAGCCCAGGGACAGGGAATACCTACGAGCAGTACTTC
TRBD1,TRBJ1-2,-,TRBV7-2,CASSLGSQGHYGYTF,TGTGCCAGCAGCTTAGGTTCACAGGGGCACTATGGCTACACCTTC
TRBD2,TRBJ2-6,few,TRBV5-4,CASSLGLAGARSGANVLTF,TGTGCCAGCAGCTTGGGACTAGCGGGGGCACGCTCTGGGGCCAACGTCCTGACTTTC
TRBD1,TRBJ1-6,-,TRBV2,CASTPGVGGSPLHF,TGTGCCAGCACCCCCGGGGTAGGGGGCTCACCCCTCCACTTT
TRBD1,TRBJ1-1,few,TRBV9,CASSPPQGLGPEAFF,TGTGCCAGCAGCCCGCCACAGGGGCTAGGGCCTGAAGCTTTCTTT
-,TRBJ2-5,few,TRBV15,CATSRALSGPGETQYF,TGTGCCACCAGCAGAGCACTTAGCGGCCCGGGGGAGACCCAGTACTTC
TRBD1,TRBJ1-5,-,TRBV5-1,CASSSTGENQPQHF,TGCGCCAGCAGCTCGACAGGGGAGAATCAGCCCCAGCATTTT
TRBD2,TRBJ2-7,-,TRBV4-1,CASSLLAGATYEQYF,TGCGCCAGCAGCCTCTTAGCGGGGGCCACCTACGAGCAGTACTTC
-,TRBJ1-2,-,TRBV30,CAWSVGDFYGYTF,TGTGCCTGGAGTGTAGGGGACTTCTATGGCTACACCTTC
TRBD1,TRBJ1-5,-,TRBV7-9,CASSFGTGINQPQHF,TGTGCCAGCAGCTTCGGGACAGGGATCAATCAGCCCCAGCATTTT
-,TRBJ2-3,-,TRBV6-5,CASSYTIGADTQYF,TGTGCCAGCAGCTACACAATAGGGGCAGATACGCAGTATTTT
TRBD2,TRBJ2-1,-,TRBV15,CATSSNPGGALGYNEQFF,TGTGCCACCAGCAGCAATCCGGGGGGGGCGTTAGGTTACAATGAGCAGTTCTTC
TRBD1,TRBJ2-3,-,TRBV30,CAWRRVGTATDTQYF,TGTGCCTGGAGGAGGGTTGGGACAGCCACAGATACGCAGTATTTT
-,TRBJ1-2,-,TRBV28,CATPQSGRPGYTF,TGTGCCACCCCCCAGTCGGGTCGGCCGGGCTACACCTTC
-,TRBJ2-6,few,TRBV13,CASSLGQGYTGANVLTF,TGTGCCAGCAGCTTAGGACAGGGATATACTGGGGCCAACGTCCTGACTTTC
TRBD1,TRBJ2-7,once,TRBV6-5,CASSRSGTGYEQYF,TGTGCCAGCAGTCGTTCCGGGACAGGCTACGAGCAGTACTTC
-,TRBJ1-3,-,TRBV11-1,CASSSRTVGNTIYF,TGTGCCAGCAGCTCGAGAACGGTCGGAAACACCATATATTTT
-,TRBJ1-5,-,TRBV2,CASSEILGGGQPQHF,TGTGCCAGCAGTGAAATTCTAGGAGGCGGCCAGCCCCAGCATTTT
-,TRBJ2-1,-,TRBV5-5,CASSGGPGNEQFF,TGTGCCAGCAGCGGCGGACCGGGGAATGAGCAGTTCTTC
-,TRBJ1-1,few,TRBV7-2,CASSFGGKVVGAFF,TGTGCCAGCAGCTTCGGCGGGAAGGTTGTCGGGGCTTTCTTT
-,TRBJ2-1,few,TRBV7-9,CASSSTGNLIGNEQFF,TGTGCCAGCAGCTCCACAGGGAATTTGATTGGCAATGAGCAGTTCTTC
-,TRBJ1-1,-,TRBV5-1,CASSGSTEEAFF,TGCGCCAGCAGCGGAAGTACAGAAGAAGCTTTCTTT
-,TRBJ1-3,few,TRBV6-1,CASSEAPGVDTIYF,TGTGCCAGCAGTGAAGCGCCCGGGGTGGACACCATATATTTT
-,TRBJ1-6,few,TRBV11-2,CASSLQGFSPLHF,TGTGCCAGCAGCTTACAGGGGTTTTCACCCCTCCACTTT
-,TRBJ2-5,-,TRBV7-8,CASSPQETQYF,TGTGCCAGCAGCCCACAAGAGACCCAGTACTTC
-,TRBJ1-1,-,TRBV2,CASIPEEVVYRAGPNTEAFF,TGTGCCAGCATCCCAGAAGAAGTAGTTTACCGGGCAGGGCCGAACACTGAAGCTTTCTTT
TRBD1,TRBJ1-6,once,TRBV18,CASSPDTGGGRNSPLHF,TGTGCCAGCTCACCAGATACAGGGGGGGGCAGAAATTCACCCCTCCACTTT
-,TRBJ2-2,-,TRBV29-1,CSVGRDSITGELFF,TGCAGCGTTGGGAGGGACAGTATTACCGGGGAGCTGTTTTTT
-,TRBJ1-2,-,TRBV7-8,CASSLAPAAYGYTF,TGTGCCAGCAGCTTAGCGCCGGCGGCTTATGGCTACACCTTC
-,TRBJ1-4,few,TRBV5-6,CASSLRGSYPEKLFF,TGTGCCAGCAGCTTGAGGGGCAGTTACCCCGAAAAACTGTTTTTT
TRBD1,TRBJ2-5,-,TRBV7-9,CASSSQGAKETQYF,TGTGCCAGCAGCTCACAGGGGGCCAAAGAGACCCAGTACTTC
TRBD1,TRBJ1-1,-,TRBV2,CASSWRSGQGTNTEAFF,TGTGCCAGCAGCTGGAGATCGGGACAGGGGACGAACACTGAAGCTTTCTTT
TRBD1,TRBJ1-6,-,TRBV6-5,CASTGQGWRNSPLHF,TGTGCCAGCACCGGACAGGGGTGGCGTAATTCACCCCTCCACTTT